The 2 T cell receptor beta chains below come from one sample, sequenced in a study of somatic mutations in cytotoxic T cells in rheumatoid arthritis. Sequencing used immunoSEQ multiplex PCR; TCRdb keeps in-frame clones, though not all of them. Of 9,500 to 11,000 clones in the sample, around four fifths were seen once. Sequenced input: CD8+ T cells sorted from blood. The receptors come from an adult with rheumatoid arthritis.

This CDR3 is CASSHKGQTQAFF. The CDR3 nucleotides are TGTGCCAGCAGCCACAAAGGACAGACTCAAGCTTTCTTT. The J gene is TRBJ1-1, the V gene TRBV7-9, with D possibly TRBD1 on 6 matching bases. The CDR3 consists of 13 residues. Trimming removed 5 bases from V and 9 bases from J, with 16 bases in between. Germline V gene data show CDR1 as SEHNR and CDR2 as FQNEAQ (reference sequence). Drawing the rest from reference TRBV7-9 and TRBJ1-1, the complete variable domain is DTGVSQNPRHKITKRGQNVTFRCDPISEHNRLYWYRQTLGQGPEFLTYFQNEAQLEKSRLLSDRFSAERPKGSFSTLEIQRTEQGDSAMYLCASSHKGQTQAFFGQGTRLTVV.

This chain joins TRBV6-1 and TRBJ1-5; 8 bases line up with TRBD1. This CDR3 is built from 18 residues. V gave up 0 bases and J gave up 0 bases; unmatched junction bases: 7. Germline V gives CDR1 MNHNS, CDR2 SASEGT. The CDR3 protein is CASSEAGTGLYSNQPQHF. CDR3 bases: TGTGCCAGCAGTGAAGCGGGGACAGGCCTCTATAGCAATCAGCCCCAGCATTTT.